This T cell receptor (beta chain) was retrieved from a study of tumor-infiltrating lymphocytes in localized non-small cell lung cancer. Study-wide results and limits: Different pieces of the same tissue were used for each assay.

The table lists this clone with a count of one. What it binds is unknown. Here immunoSEQ multiplex PCR was the method, and the copy in TCRdb shows in-frame clones only, minus some. The data hold over 10,000 clones, with about 66% observed a single time. Germline CDR1 SGDLS, CDR2 YYNGEE. Trimming cost V 0 bases and J 10 bases; bases outside gene matches: 4. This CDR3 spans 15 amino acids. Sequencing used lung tumor tissue. This chain uses TRBV9 with TRBJ1-6, with 10 bases matching TRBD1. This clonotype originated in a human donor with non-small cell lung cancer. The CDR3: CASSVEGTGASPLHF. DNA of the CDR3: TGTGCCAGCAGCGTAGAAGGGACAGGGGCCTCACCCCTCCACTTT.